This T cell receptor beta chain originates from a study of T-cell reconstitution after alpha-beta-depleted transplantation in children. This clonotype was seen ten or more times. The library targeted TCRbeta and was prepared with unique molecular identifiers. In TCRdb, the PCR reads were re-called with MiXCR into one record per CDR3 protein. In the table there are about 360,000 distinct CDR3 sequences, 10% to 15% of which are singletons. The germline CDR1 and CDR2 sequences are LGHDT and YNNKEL (reference sequence). The V end lost 2 bases, the J end lost 4 bases, and 5 bases lay between the germline ends. This CDR3 is built from 12 residues.

This chain links TRBV3-1 with TRBJ1-1; D is unresolved. The TCR was taken from a human donor who donated a stem cell graft to a child with Fanconi anemia. Sample: PBMCs, taken from the stem cell graft. The CDR3 DNA reads TGTGCCAGCAGCCAATACCCCACTGAAGCTTTCTTT. This encodes CASSQYPTEAFF.